This T cell receptor beta chain was recovered during a study of cytomegalovirus exposure and HLA in healthy donors. Germline V CDR1 and CDR2: KGHSH, LQKENI. V trimming: 3 bases; J trimming: 1 base; junction bases outside the gene matches: 1. The CDR3 consists of 14 residues. The PCR was carried out with 60 Vbeta primers and 13 Jbeta primers. TCRdb's copy holds only in-frame clones and misses some; the assay was immunoSEQ multiplex PCR. The table includes approximately 130,000 clones, approximately 70% detected once. The sequenced material came from PBMCs. The chain employs TRBV18 and TRBJ2-7, with TRBD1 identical over 9 bases. The receptor was isolated from a woman aged 55-70 years in good health and CMV-seropositive. The CDR3 region has the DNA TGTGCCAGCTCACCTGGGACAGGGTCCTACGAGCAGTACTTC. It specifies CASSPGTGSYEQYF.